This T cell receptor (beta chain) was obtained from a study of T-cell memory formation after mild COVID-19. As for the study in general: Most TCR clusters belonged to a single donor.

The TCR alpha and TCR beta cDNA libraries, bearing sample barcodes and UMIs, were generated by 5'RACE using constant-segment primers. TCRdb recomputed calls from the 5' RACE reads with MiXCR, one row per CDR3 protein. The sample has about 130,000 distinct CDR3 sequences; about 17% are singletons. Trimming took off 3 bases at V and 2 bases at J, with 8 bases between the two ends. The CDR3 sequence is 14 residues long. Points from the study as a whole: Second-wave clones reaching peak frequency on day 37 lacked confirmed SARS-CoV-2 specificity. In pre-infection memory, a portion of responding clones appeared, which suggested that cross-reactive memory joined.

With regard to this clonotype: The antigen remains unidentified.

The genes are TRBV12-3 or TRBV12-4 and TRBJ1-5; D call uncertain. This receptor was taken from an adult woman who had mild COVID-19 (a few samples of this study predate the infection). Cell type and time point are not known. The source material was PBMCs or a T cell subset sorted from them (not recorded which). The CDR3 is CASSLKDGNQPQHF. CDR3 nucleotides: TGTGCCAGCAGTTTGAAGGACGGCAATCAGCCCCAGCATTTT.